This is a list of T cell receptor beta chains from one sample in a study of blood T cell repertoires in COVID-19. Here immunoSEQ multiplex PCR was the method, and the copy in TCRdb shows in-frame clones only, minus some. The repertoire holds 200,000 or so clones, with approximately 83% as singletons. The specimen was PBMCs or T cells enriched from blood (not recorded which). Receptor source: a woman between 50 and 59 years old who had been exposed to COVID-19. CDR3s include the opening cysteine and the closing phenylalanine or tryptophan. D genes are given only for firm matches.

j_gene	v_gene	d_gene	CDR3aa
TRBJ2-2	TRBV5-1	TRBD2	CASSFGGTTGELFF
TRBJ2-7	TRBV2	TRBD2	CASNRLAGTAYEQYF
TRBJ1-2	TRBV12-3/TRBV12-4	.	CASSLGPGGYTF
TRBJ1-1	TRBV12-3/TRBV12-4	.	CASKLMNTEAFF
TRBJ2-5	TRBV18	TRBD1	CASGVDRVGETQYF
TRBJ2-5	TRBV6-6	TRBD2	CASSYGGGATETQYF
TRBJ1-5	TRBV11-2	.	CASGAGSNQPQHF
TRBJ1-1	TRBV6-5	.	CASSVMNTEAFF
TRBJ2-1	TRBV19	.	CASSNFNEQFF
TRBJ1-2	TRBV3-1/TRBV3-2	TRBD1	CASSQPGQAGGYTF
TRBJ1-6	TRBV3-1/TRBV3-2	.	CASSPLHRIGLDSPLHF
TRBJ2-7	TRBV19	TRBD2	CASSLSSGGAYEQYF
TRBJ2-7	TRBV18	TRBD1	CASSHGTGGKYEQYF
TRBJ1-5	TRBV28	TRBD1	CASREGGLGNQPQHF
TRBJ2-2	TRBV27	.	CATRRGGNTGELFF
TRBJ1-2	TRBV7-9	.	CASSLDTQTYGYTF
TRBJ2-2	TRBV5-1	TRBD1	CASSLGIGTGNTGELFF
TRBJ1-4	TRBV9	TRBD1	CASSVGQSFEKLFF
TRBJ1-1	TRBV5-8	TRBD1	CASSFRGLGTEAFF
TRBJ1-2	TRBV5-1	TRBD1	CASSTGTANYGYTF
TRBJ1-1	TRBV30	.	CAWSSLGVPTNTEAFF
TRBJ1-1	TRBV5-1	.	CASSLEPDTEAFF